This TCR beta chain was identified in a study of control samples from healthy donors and cancer patients. The CDR3 is 15 residues long. Germline CDR1 is SGHRS and CDR2 is YFSETQ. Trimming took off 0 bases at V and 4 bases at J, with 11 bases between the two ends. The repertoire was sequenced with immunoSEQ multiplex PCR; TCRdb's copy has only in-frame clones and lacks some. The sample records under 150,000 clones, roughly 91% being singletons. The genes are TRBV5-1 and TRBJ2-1, with a possible D match to TRBD2 (5 bases). The TCR comes from a man aged 45-60 years with head and neck cancer. The sample comprised PBMCs. The CDR3: CASSLVGDQYNEQFF. For the CDR3, the DNA is TGCGCCAGCAGCTTGGTCGGGGATCAATACAATGAGCAGTTCTTC.